The entry below gives a single T cell receptor (beta chain) sequence along with its context. As yet, its antigen is unknown. One end of the junction varies from germline; a read error may be responsible. The data belong to a study of T cells in Graves' hyperthyroidism and ophthalmopathy. Study overall: Before any treatment, at initial diagnosis, peripheral blood was collected.

Findings and caveats of the study: The model foresaw ophthalmopathy a median about 6.5 months prior to onset. In the analysis, a 13 V-J model separated ophthalmopathy from stable hyperthyroidism.

RNA transcripts yielded amplified TCR beta CDR3 regions. The TCR CDR3 was amplified in a first-round RT-PCR using the HTBI primer set. Using its own MiXCR run on the multiplex PCR reads, TCRdb lists one record per CDR3 protein. The sample lists roughly 700,000 distinct CDR3 sequences, roughly 32% occurring once. CDR3 length: 12 amino acids. CDR1 is MNHEY and CDR2 is SVGEGT in the germline V gene. PBMCs were derived from around 10 ml fresh peripheral blood. This chain connects TRBV6-2 or TRBV6-3 to TRBJ2-7, with 7 bases aligning to TRBD1. Sequences were obtained from blood. The TCR originated in a woman between 35 and 50 years old with Graves' hyperthyroidism. CDR3 amino acids: CASSQVEGGEDF. In DNA form, the CDR3 reads TGTGCCAGCAGCCAGGTAGAAGGGGGCGAGGACTTC.